This T cell receptor (beta chain) was identified during a study of glioma-infiltrating T cells. Using RNA template, CDR3s of TCR alpha and beta were amplified with iRepertoire arm-PCR. TCRdb re-called the multiplex PCR reads through MiXCR, storing one row per CDR3 protein. Seen here are around 120,000 distinct CDR3 sequences, under 25% observed once, and the top ten hold under 35%. Per germline, CDR1 MNHNY and CDR2 SVGAGI (reference sequence). Germline trimming cut 2 bases from V and 7 bases from J; bases unmatched to any gene: 9. This CDR3 has 17 residues. This clonotype was detected ten times or more.

This clonotype was obtained from a human donor with low-grade glioma or glioblastoma, undergoing nonglioma brain surgery, or in good health (not recorded which). The rearrangement joins TRBV6-6 to TRBJ2-2; 11 bases agree with TRBD2. Sequencing was done on a sample of glioma tissue, nonneoplastic brain tissue, or PBMCs (not recorded which). The CDR3 loop is CASSYLGTSGSDGELFF. The CDR3 nucleotides read TGTGCCAGCAGTTACCTCGGGACTAGCGGTTCTGACGGGGAGCTGTTTTTT.